This T cell receptor (beta chain) was sequenced for a study of cytomegalovirus exposure and HLA in healthy donors. Vbeta (60) and Jbeta (13) primers were used in the PCR. Assay used: immunoSEQ multiplex PCR; TCRdb lists only in-frame clones, some missing. The sample consists of 85,000 to 130,000 clones, approximately 80% of them appearing once. The CDR3 loop spans 16 amino acids. The germline V gene has CDR1 LGHNA and CDR2 YSLEER. V lost 0 bases, J lost 2 bases, and 11 bases lay in between. The V gene is TRBV4-3, the J gene TRBJ1-5; TRBD1 is a possible D gene (5 bases). The receptor was isolated from a man in his 60s in good health and CMV-seronegative. Sequencing was performed on PBMCs. In DNA form, the CDR3 reads TGCGCCAGCAGCCAAGAAAGGGGCTTAGGCAATCAGCCCCAGCATTTT. As protein: CASSQERGLGNQPQHF.